This T cell receptor beta chain derives from a study of cytomegalovirus exposure and HLA in healthy donors. PCR was performed using 60 Vbeta and 13 Jbeta primers. The method was immunoSEQ multiplex PCR; TCRdb's version includes in-frame clones alone and lacks a portion of them. Counted here are around 86,000 clones, 70% to 80% occurring once; the ten biggest clones make up around 3.1%. General study results and limits: Listed as cytomegalovirus-associated were 150 or so TCR beta chains. From TCR beta sequences, most subjects' HLA-A and HLA-B alleles were reportedly predicted accurately. Trimming of TCR beta V- and J-genes showed a link, identified in a later analysis, to a missense DCLRE1C variant. In a later analysis, DRB1 alleles had the most associated TCRs; HLA-C alleles the fewest.

The CDR3 is 14 amino acids. V was pared by 3 bases and J by 4 bases, with 4 bases of the junction left unmatched. Germline CDR1 SGHRS, CDR2 YFSETQ. Turning to this clone: Its target is unknown.

The source material was PBMCs. This receptor was taken from a man in his fifties or sixties in good health and CMV-seropositive. The chain recombines TRBV5-1 with TRBJ1-5; 7 bases align to TRBD1. The CDR3 DNA reads as TGCGCCAGCAGCTCGGGACAGACTAATCAGCCCCAGCATTTT. This codes for CASSSGQTNQPQHF.